One sample yielded the 14 T cell receptor beta chains listed below, sequenced in a study of cytomegalovirus exposure and HLA in healthy donors. PCR primers comprised 60 Vbeta and 13 Jbeta primers. Using immunoSEQ multiplex PCR, the repertoire was profiled, and TCRdb retains in-frame clones only, with some absent. In the table there are some 120,000 clones, over 65% of which are singletons. The sample consisted of PBMCs. All receptors come from a man in his thirties or forties in good health and CMV-seronegative.

The chain has TRBV6-5 and TRBJ1-1, with D possibly matching TRBD1 (5 bases). The length of the CDR3 is 15 residues. The germline gives CDR1 MNHEY, CDR2 SVGAGI. V lost 1 base and J lost 5, with 14 bases in between. In nucleotides, the CDR3 is TGTGCCAGCAGTTACTTGCGGGGGGAGGGAACTGAAGCTTTCTTT. This gives the protein CASSYLRGEGTEAFF.

The V call is TRBV18, the J call TRBJ1-1, with D maybe TRBD1 (6 bases). This CDR3 is built from 12 residues. Germline-derived CDR1 and CDR2 are KGHSH and LQKENI. The V gene lost 3 bases and the J gene lost 5 bases, with 7 bases spanning the gap. The DNA of the CDR3 is TGTGCCAGCTCACCCCAGGGGACTGAAGCTTTCTTT. Residues: CASSPQGTEAFF.

The chain links TRBV7-9 to TRBJ2-2; D gene uncertain. CDR1 is SEHNR and CDR2 is FQNEAQ in the germline V gene (reference sequence). V was clipped by 1 base and J by 5 bases, with 11 bases between them. There are 15 residues in the CDR3. CDR3 amino acids: CASSLVLSRTGELFF. CDR3 nucleotide sequence: TGTGCCAGCAGCTTAGTCTTATCGAGGACCGGGGAGCTGTTTTTT.

A single count supports this clone. The chain links TRBV5-1 to TRBJ2-1, with TRBD1 matching 8 bases. J gave up 5 bases and V 4 bases, and 11 bases lay outside the gene matches. The CDR3 contains 16 residues. Germline-derived CDR1 and CDR2 are SGHRS and YFSETQ. The CDR3 sequence is CASSVPGQGRDNEQFF. The CDR3 nucleotides are TGCGCCAGCAGCGTCCCTGGACAGGGCAGGGACAATGAGCAGTTCTTC. Supplemented by reference TRBV5-1 and TRBJ2-1, the full variable domain reads KAGVTQTPRYLIKTRGQQVTLSCSPISGHRSVSWYQQTPGQGLQFLFEYFSETQRNKGNFPGRFSGRQFSNSRSEMNVSTLELGDSALYLCASSVPGQGRDNEQFFGPGTRLTVL.

The chain couples TRBV7-2 to TRBJ1-1; possibly TRBD1 for D (5 bases). CDR3 size: 14 residues. Germline V gene data show CDR1 as SGHTA and CDR2 as FQGNSA. The germline V and J ends were trimmed by 3 bases and 0 bases, with 8 bases remaining between them. This chain's CDR3 is CASSFTGMNTEAFF. Written as DNA, the CDR3 is TGTGCCAGCAGCTTCACAGGCATGAACACTGAAGCTTTCTTT.

The rearrangement uses TRBV28 and TRBJ1-5; 9 nucleotides align to TRBD1. This CDR3 has 16 amino acids. The germline V gene has CDR1 MDHEN and CDR2 SYDVKM. V shed 0 bases, J shed 6 bases, and the junction held 6 bases outside the gene matches. The CDR3 DNA reads as TGTGCCAGCAGTTTATGGGGACAGGGAGAAAGTCAGCCCCAGCATTTT. It specifies CASSLWGQGESQPQHF.

The gene calls are TRBV9 and TRBJ2-2; weak D call: TRBD1 (5 bases). The CDR3 consists of 13 residues. Trimming removed 7 bases at V and 6 bases at J, with 13 bases between. CDR1 is SGDLS, CDR2 YYNGEE, per germline. CDR3 in DNA: TGTGCCAGCTCCGCAGGGTTCCCCGGGGAGCTGTTTTTT. Residues: CASSAGFPGELFF. Supplemented by reference TRBV9 and TRBJ2-2, the full variable domain reads DSGVTQTPKHLITATGQRVTLRCSPRSGDLSVYWYQQSLDQGLQFLIQYYNGEERAKGNILERFSAQQFPDLHSELNLSSLELGDSALYFCASSAGFPGELFFGEGSRLTVL.

This clone has at least ten counts. V gene TRBV5-1 combines with J gene TRBJ2-5, with a possible D match to TRBD1 (7 bases). Trimming cost V 2 bases and J 5 bases, with 19 bases left between them. The CDR3 is made up of 16 amino acids. Germline lookup yields CDR1 SGHRS and CDR2 YFSETQ. The CDR3 DNA follows: TGCGCCAGCAGCTTAGGGATACAGGGGAGGATGGAGACCCAGTACTTC. It encodes CASSLGIQGRMETQYF.

This chain joins TRBV11-1 and TRBJ1-1; D remains unclear. The CDR3 length is 14 residues. CDR1 SGHAT and CDR2 FQDESV come from the germline V gene (reference sequence). V lost 4 bases to trimming and J lost 0 bases, with 9 bases between them. As DNA, the CDR3 is TGTGCCAGCAGCTCAACACTAATGAACACTGAAGCTTTCTTT. The encoded protein is CASSSTLMNTEAFF.

V is TRBV7-8 and J is TRBJ1-5, with TRBD1 as a possible D gene (6 bases). Deletions cut 5 bases from V and 6 bases from J, with 17 bases between. The CDR3 spans 15 residues. The germline V gene has CDR1 SGHVS and CDR2 FQNEAQ. The CDR3 protein is CASSPGGRGSQPQHF. CDR3 DNA: TGTGCCAGCAGCCCTGGTGGCAGGGGAAGTCAGCCCCAGCATTTT.

The chain couples TRBV9 to TRBJ1-5; unclear D gene. Germline V CDR1 and CDR2: SGDLS, YYNGEE. The CDR3 has 15 residues. V was cut by 0 bases and J by 3 bases, with 10 bases left in between. CDR3 bases: TGTGCCAGCAGCGTAGGAGGACTCGACAATCAGCCCCAGCATTTT. Translated: CASSVGGLDNQPQHF.

The rearrangement uses TRBV11-2 and TRBJ1-2, with TRBD1 matching 10 bases. The CDR3 loop spans 15 amino acids. The V segment lost 6 bases and the J segment 4 bases; nucleotides outside the gene matches: 8. Germline assignment: CDR1 SGHAT and CDR2 FQNNGV. The CDR3 sequence: CASRYTGQGIYGYTF. The CDR3, as DNA: TGTGCCAGCAGATACACGGGACAGGGGATCTATGGCTACACCTTC.

The chain recombines TRBV9 with TRBJ1-6; the D gene is possibly TRBD1 (5 bases). Trimming cost V 0 bases and J 13 bases, with 11 bases left between them. Germline-derived CDR1 and CDR2 are SGDLS and YYNGEE. This CDR3 is built from 13 residues. The CDR3 protein is CASSVAPRDPLHF. CDR3 bases: TGTGCCAGCAGCGTAGCCCCCAGGGATCCCCTCCACTTT.

CDR3 in amino acids: CASEGVGVATNEKLFF. As DNA, the CDR3 is TGTGCCAGCGAAGGGGTCGGAGTTGCAACTAATGAAAAACTGTTTTTT. The rearrangement uses TRBV25-1 and TRBJ1-4; D is perhaps TRBD1 (5 bases). This CDR3 has 16 amino acids. V gave up 8 bases and J gave up 0 bases, with 16 bases separating them. CDR1 is MGHDK, CDR2 SYGVNS, per germline.